This T cell receptor (beta chain) is drawn from a study of blood T cell repertoires in COVID-19. Study in general: Samples taken during acute and convalescent COVID-19 were collected in the United States, Italy and Spain.

Assay used: immunoSEQ multiplex PCR; TCRdb lists only in-frame clones, some missing. The table records about 260,000 clones, roughly nine tenths of them present only once. All enrollees were about 18 to 100 years old and from under 25 US areas. Cohorts were determined from participant-reported clinical history. Cohort 3 donors were reported recovered after two negative PCRs, clearance, or symptom resolution. Between the trimmed V and J ends, which lost 6 bases and 1 base, there was a span of 9 bases. The CDR3 runs to 13 residues. This sequence joins TRBV12-3 or TRBV12-4 and TRBJ1-1; D is unclear. This clonotype was sampled from a woman aged 45-60 years who had recovered from COVID-19. Material: PBMCs or T cells enriched from blood (not recorded which). The CDR3 spells CASSPESNTEAFF. Written as DNA, the CDR3 is TGTGCCAGCAGCCCCGAGTCGAACACTGAAGCTTTCTTT.